The present T cell receptor (beta chain) was sequenced within a study of T-cell memory formation after mild COVID-19. TCRdb recomputed calls from the 5' RACE reads with MiXCR, one row per CDR3 protein. The data contain fewer than 60,000 distinct CDR3 sequences, 25% to 35% of them singletons. CDR1 and CDR2 (germline): MNHEY, SVGEGT. The CDR3 covers 14 residues. Trimming cost V 3 bases and J 3 bases, with 9 bases left between them. Only a few counts were recorded for this clonotype. This TCR was sampled from a man aged 18 to 30 who had mild COVID-19 (a few samples of this study predate the infection). Cell type and time point are not known. The sequencing sample was made of PBMCs or a T cell subset sorted from them (not recorded which). The rearrangement joins TRBV6-2 or TRBV6-3 to TRBJ1-5; D gene ambiguous. In DNA, the CDR3 is TGTGCCAGCAGTTATCTCGGGGTCAATCAGCCCCAGCATTTT. It translates to CASSYLGVNQPQHF.